This T cell receptor beta chain appears in the sequencing data of a study of blood T cell repertoires in COVID-19. The germline V gene has CDR1 SQVTM and CDR2 ANQGSEA. The CDR3 sequence is 9 residues long. V shed 6 bases and J shed 8 bases, with 7 bases lying between them. Sequencing used immunoSEQ multiplex PCR; TCRdb keeps in-frame clones, though not all of them. The table has 55,000 or so clones, roughly 80% seen once. The chain joins TRBV29-1 to TRBJ1-2, with unresolved D. The sequencing sample was made of peripheral blood. The source of this sequence is a human donor in a cohort sampled during active or convalescent COVID-19. In DNA form, the CDR3 reads TGCAGCGTGGCCGGGGGCTACACCTTC. This encodes CSVAGGYTF.